This record covers a single T cell receptor (beta chain). This CDR3 contains 12 residues. Germline CDR1 SGDLS, CDR2 YYNGEE. The ends were cut back, 4 bases at V and 9 bases at J, with 11 bases in the middle. Vbeta (60) and Jbeta (13) primers were used in the PCR. Profiling relied on immunoSEQ multiplex PCR, and the TCRdb table lists in-frame clones only, not all of them. This table holds nearly 300,000 clones, just over 85% found once. This sample is part of a study of cytomegalovirus exposure and HLA in healthy donors. The sample comprised PBMCs. The rearrangement joins TRBV9 to TRBJ2-1; maybe TRBD2 (6 bases). This clonotype was sampled from a man in his forties in good health and CMV-seropositive. CDR3 amino acids: CASSPGTGEQFF. The CDR3 DNA is TGTGCCAGCAGCCCAGGGACTGGTGAGCAGTTCTTC.